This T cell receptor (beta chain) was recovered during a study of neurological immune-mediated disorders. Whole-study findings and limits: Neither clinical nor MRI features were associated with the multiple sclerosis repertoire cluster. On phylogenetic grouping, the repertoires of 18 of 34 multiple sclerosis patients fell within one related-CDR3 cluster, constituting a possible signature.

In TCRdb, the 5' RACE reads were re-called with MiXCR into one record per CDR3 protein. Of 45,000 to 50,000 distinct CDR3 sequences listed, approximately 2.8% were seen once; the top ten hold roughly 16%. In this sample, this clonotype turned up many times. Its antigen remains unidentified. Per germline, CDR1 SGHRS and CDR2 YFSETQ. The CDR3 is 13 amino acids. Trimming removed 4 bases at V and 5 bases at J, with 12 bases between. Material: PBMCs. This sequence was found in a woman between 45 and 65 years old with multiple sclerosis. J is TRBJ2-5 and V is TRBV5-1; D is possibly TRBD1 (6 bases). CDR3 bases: TGCGCCAGCAGCAAAAACAGGGATGAGACCCAGTACTTC. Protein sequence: CASSKNRDETQYF.